Below, one TCR beta chain is given with its context. TCRdb's copy holds only in-frame clones and misses some; the assay was immunoSEQ multiplex PCR. The table has approximately 110,000 clones, 85% to 95% seen once; the top ten hold 0.8% to 1%. The data are from a study of OX40 agonist ivuxolimab in advanced cancers. Unmatched junction bases numbered 6, after V lost 1 base and J lost 6 bases. Germline-derived CDR1 and CDR2 are SGHNT and YYREEE (reference sequence). The CDR3 totals 14 residues. The specimen was CD4+ or CD8+ T cells sorted from blood, collected in a trial of the OX40 agonist ivuxolimab. The gene calls are TRBV5-4 and TRBJ1-2; 7 nucleotides match TRBD1. The clonotype was recovered from an adult with an advanced solid tumor such as melanoma, head and neck, liver or kidney cancer. Written as DNA, the CDR3 is TGTGCCAGCAGCTTGTCGGTTCAGGGGGATGGCTACACCTTC. This gives the protein CASSLSVQGDGYTF.